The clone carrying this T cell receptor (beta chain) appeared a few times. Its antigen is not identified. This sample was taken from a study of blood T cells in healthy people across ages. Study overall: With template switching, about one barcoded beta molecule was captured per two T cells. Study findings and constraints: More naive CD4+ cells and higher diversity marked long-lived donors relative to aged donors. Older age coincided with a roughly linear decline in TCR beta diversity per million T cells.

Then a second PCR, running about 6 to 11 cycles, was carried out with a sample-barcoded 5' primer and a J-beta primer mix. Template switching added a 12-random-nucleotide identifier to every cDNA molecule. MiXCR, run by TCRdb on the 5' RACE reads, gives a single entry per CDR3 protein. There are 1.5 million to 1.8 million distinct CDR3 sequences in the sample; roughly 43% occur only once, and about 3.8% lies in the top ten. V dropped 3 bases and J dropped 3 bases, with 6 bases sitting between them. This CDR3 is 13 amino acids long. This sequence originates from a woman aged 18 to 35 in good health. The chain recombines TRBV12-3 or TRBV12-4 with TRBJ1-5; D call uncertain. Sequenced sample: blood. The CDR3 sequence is CASSLTDNQPQHF. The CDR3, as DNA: TGTGCCAGCAGTTTGACGGACAATCAGCCCCAGCATTTT.